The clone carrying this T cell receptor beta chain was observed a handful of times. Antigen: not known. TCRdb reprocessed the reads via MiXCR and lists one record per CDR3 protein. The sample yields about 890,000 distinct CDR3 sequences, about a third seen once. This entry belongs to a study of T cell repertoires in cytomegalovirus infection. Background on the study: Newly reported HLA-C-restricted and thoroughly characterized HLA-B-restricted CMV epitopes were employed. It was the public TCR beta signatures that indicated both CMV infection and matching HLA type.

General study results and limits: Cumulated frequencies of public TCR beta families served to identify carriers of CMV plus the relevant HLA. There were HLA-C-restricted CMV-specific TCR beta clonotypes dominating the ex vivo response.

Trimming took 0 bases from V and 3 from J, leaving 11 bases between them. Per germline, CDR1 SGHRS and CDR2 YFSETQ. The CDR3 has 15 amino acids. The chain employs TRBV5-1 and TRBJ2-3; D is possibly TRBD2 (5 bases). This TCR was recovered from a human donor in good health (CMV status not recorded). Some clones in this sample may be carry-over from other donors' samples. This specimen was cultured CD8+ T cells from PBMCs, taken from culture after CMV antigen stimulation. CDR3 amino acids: CASSLERVGTDTQYF. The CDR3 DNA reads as TGCGCCAGCAGCTTGGAGAGGGTTGGGACAGATACGCAGTATTTT.